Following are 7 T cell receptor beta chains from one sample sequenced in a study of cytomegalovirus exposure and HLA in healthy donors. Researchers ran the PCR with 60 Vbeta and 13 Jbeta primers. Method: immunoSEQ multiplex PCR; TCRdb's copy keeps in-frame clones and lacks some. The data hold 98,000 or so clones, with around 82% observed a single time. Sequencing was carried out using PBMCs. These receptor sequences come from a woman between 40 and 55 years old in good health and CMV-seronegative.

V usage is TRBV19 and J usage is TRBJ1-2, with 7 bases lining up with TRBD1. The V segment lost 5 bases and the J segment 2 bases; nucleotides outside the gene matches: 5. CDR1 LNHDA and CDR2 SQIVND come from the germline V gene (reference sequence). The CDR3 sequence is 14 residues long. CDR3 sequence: CASSPRQGNYGYTF. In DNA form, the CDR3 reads TGTGCCAGTAGTCCCAGACAGGGAAACTATGGCTACACCTTC.

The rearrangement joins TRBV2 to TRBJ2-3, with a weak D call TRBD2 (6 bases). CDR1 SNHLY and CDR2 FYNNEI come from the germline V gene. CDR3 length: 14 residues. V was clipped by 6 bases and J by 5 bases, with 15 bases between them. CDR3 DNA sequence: TGTGCCAGCAGCGGAGGGCTTATGGAAGATACGCAGTATTTT. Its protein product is CASSGGLMEDTQYF. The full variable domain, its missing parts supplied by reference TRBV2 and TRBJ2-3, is EPEVTQTPSHQVTQMGQEVILRCVPISNHLYFYWYRQILGQKVEFLVSFYNNEISEKSEIFDDQFSVERPDGSNFTLKIRSTKLEDSAMYFCASSGGLMEDTQYFGPGTRLTVL.

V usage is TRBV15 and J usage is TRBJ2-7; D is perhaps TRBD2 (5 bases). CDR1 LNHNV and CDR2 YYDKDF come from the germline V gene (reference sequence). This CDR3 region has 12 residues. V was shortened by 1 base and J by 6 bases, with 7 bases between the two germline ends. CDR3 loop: CATSRAGGEQYF. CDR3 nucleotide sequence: TGTGCCACCAGCAGAGCTGGAGGCGAGCAGTACTTC.

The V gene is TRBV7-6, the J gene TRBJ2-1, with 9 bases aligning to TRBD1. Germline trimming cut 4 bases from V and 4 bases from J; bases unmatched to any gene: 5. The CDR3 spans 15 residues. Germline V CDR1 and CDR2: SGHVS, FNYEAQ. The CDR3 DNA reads TGTGCCAGCAGCTCCACAGGGGGCGCTTACAATGAGCAGTTCTTC. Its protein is CASSSTGGAYNEQFF.

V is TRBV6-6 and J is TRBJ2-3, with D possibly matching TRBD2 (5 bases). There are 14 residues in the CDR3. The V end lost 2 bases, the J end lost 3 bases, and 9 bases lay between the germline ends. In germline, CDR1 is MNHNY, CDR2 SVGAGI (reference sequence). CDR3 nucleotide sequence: TGTGCCAGCAGTTACCGACCGGGGACAGATACGCAGTATTTT. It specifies CASSYRPGTDTQYF.

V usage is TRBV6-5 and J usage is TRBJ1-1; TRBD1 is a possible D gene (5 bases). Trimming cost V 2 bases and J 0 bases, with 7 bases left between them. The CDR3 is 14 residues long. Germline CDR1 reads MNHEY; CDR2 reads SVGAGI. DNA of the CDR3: TGTGCCAGCAGTTACGGGGCTGTGAACACTGAAGCTTTCTTT. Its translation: CASSYGAVNTEAFF.

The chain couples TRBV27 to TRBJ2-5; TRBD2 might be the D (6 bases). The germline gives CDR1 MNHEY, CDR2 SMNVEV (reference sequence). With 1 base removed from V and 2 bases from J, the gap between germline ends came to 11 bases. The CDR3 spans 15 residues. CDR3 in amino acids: CASSLWRGPQETQYF. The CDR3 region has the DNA TGTGCCAGCAGTTTATGGCGGGGACCACAAGAGACCCAGTACTTC.